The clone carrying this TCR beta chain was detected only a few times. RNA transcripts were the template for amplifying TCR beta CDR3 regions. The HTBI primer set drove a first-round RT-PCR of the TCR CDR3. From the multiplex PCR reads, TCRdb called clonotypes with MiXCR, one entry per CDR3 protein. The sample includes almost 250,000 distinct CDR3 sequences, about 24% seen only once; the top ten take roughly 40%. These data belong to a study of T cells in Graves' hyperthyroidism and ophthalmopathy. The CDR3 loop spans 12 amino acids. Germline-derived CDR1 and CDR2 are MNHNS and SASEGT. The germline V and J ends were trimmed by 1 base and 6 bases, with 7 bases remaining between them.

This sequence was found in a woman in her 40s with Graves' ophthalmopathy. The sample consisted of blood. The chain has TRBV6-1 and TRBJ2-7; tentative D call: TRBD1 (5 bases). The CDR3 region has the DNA TGTGCCAGCAGTGAAGACAGGTCCGAGCAGTACTTC. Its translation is CASSEDRSEQYF.